One sample yielded the 14 T cell receptor beta chains listed below, sequenced in a study of CD8+ T cells in alopecia areata. RNA was extracted and reverse transcribed into cDNA as the sequencing template. Sequencing was performed with immunoSEQ multiplex PCR; in TCRdb, only in-frame clones are kept and a portion is missing. The repertoire holds 90,000 to 120,000 clones, with roughly 84% as singletons. Treatment: oral pan-JAK inhibitor, 5-10 mg twice daily. Source: CD8+ T cells sorted from blood, taken at week 24, from a patient treated with tofacitinib. The receptor set was obtained from a human donor with alopecia areata.

This clone appeared a few times. J is TRBJ2-1 and V is TRBV11-3; D assignment may be TRBD1 or TRBD2 (5 bases each). This CDR3 region has 12 residues. In germline, CDR1 is SGHNT, CDR2 YENEEA. The germline V and J ends were trimmed by 7 bases and 8 bases, with 12 bases remaining between them. As DNA, the CDR3 is TGTGCCAGCAACGAGCAGGGAGATGAGCAGTTCTTC. It is translated as CASNEQGDEQFF.

The chain recombines TRBV9 with TRBJ1-5; no firm D call. Trimming took 7 bases from V and 1 from J, leaving 15 bases between them. The CDR3 contains 15 residues. CDR1 and CDR2 from the germline V gene are SGDLS and YYNGEE. CDR3: CASPVVRASNQPQHF. The CDR3 nucleotides are TGTGCCAGCCCCGTGGTTCGCGCGAGCAATCAGCCCCAGCATTTT.

The J gene is TRBJ1-1, the V gene TRBV13, with TRBD1 as a possible D gene (5 bases). CDR1 and CDR2 from the germline V gene are PRHDT and FYEKMQ (reference sequence). Trimming removed 1 base at V and 6 bases at J, with 9 bases between. The CDR3 loop spans 13 amino acids. The CDR3, as DNA: TGTGCCAGCAGCTTAGCCGGGGGTTCTGAAGCTTTCTTT. It specifies CASSLAGGSEAFF.

Of note for this clone: The same CDR3 can be traced to other DNA sequences in this sample. The rearrangement uses TRBV29-1 and TRBJ2-1; unclear D gene. This CDR3 is built from 10 residues. The germline V gene has CDR1 SQVTM and CDR2 ANQGSEA. The V end lost 4 bases, the J end lost 7 bases, and 5 bases lay between the germline ends. CDR3 in amino acids: CSVAENEQFF. The CDR3 DNA reads TGCAGCGTTGCCGAGAATGAGCAGTTCTTC.

As for this clone: Mismatch with germline at one junction end may stem from a read error. The chain carries TRBV5-5 and TRBJ1-1; the match to TRBD1 covers 9 bases. The CDR3 is made up of 14 amino acids. The germline V gene has CDR1 SGHKS and CDR2 YYEKEE (reference sequence). CDR3 in amino acids: CAGSVGQGGTEAFF. The CDR3 coding sequence is TGTGCCGGCAGCGTGGGACAGGGAGGCACTGAAGCTTTCTTT.

This chain uses TRBV10-3 with TRBJ2-3; 13 bases align to TRBD2. J was trimmed by 3 bases and V by 6 bases; bases with no gene match: 6. The germline gives CDR1 ENHRY, CDR2 SYGVKD. The CDR3 has 16 residues. Here the CDR3 DNA reads TGTGCCATCAGGCCTGGGACTAGCGGGGTGACAGATACGCAGTATTTT. Its translation is CAIRPGTSGVTDTQYF.

CDR3 sequence reads: CASSLWGGRNTEAFF. The CDR3 nucleotides read TGTGCCAGCAGCTTATGGGGGGGGCGGAACACTGAAGCTTTCTTT. The chain joins TRBV7-6 to TRBJ1-1; maybe TRBD1 (6 bases). CDR1 is SGHVS, CDR2 FNYEAQ, per germline. CDR3 length: 15 residues. The V gene lost 2 bases and the J gene lost 1 base, with 11 bases spanning the gap.

The chain combines TRBV11-2 with TRBJ1-1, with a possible D match to TRBD1 (6 bases). Between the trimmed V and J ends, which lost 4 bases and 10 bases, there was a span of 10 bases. This CDR3 contains 11 residues. Germline V gene data show CDR1 as SGHAT and CDR2 as FQNNGV. CDR3 bases: TGTGCCAGCAGCTCAGGGGAGGGAGCTTTCTTT. This translates into CASSSGEGAFF. Full variable domain (remainder filled in from reference TRBV11-2 and TRBJ1-1): EAGVAQSPRYKIIEKRQSVAFWCNPISGHATLYWYQQILGQGPKLLIQFQNNGVVDDSQLPKDRFSAERLKGVDSTLKIQPAKLEDSAVYLCASSSGEGAFFGQGTRLTVV.

The chain employs TRBV5-1 and TRBJ1-1; D unclear. Germline-derived CDR1 and CDR2 are SGHRS and YFSETQ. V lost 0 bases, J lost 5 bases, and 17 bases lay in between. The length of the CDR3 is 16 residues. The CDR3, as DNA: TGCGCCAGCAGCTTGGGGGCAAATGTGGCGTGGACTGAAGCTTTCTTT. Its translation: CASSLGANVAWTEAFF.

This clone occurred a few times. The same CDR3 arises from other DNA sequences in this sample as well. The V gene is TRBV7-9, the J gene TRBJ2-5; TRBD2 aligns across 10 bases. The CDR3 loop spans 15 amino acids. Per germline, CDR1 SEHNR and CDR2 FQNEAQ (reference sequence). Unmatched junction bases numbered 4, after V lost 4 bases and J lost 2 bases. CDR3 coding DNA: TGTGCCAGCAGCTCCGGACTAGCGGATCAAGAGACCCAGTACTTC. As protein: CASSSGLADQETQYF. Filled out from reference TRBV7-9 and TRBJ2-5, the complete variable domain reads DTGVSQNPRHKITKRGQNVTFRCDPISEHNRLYWYRQTLGQGPEFLTYFQNEAQLEKSRLLSDRFSAERPKGSFSTLEIQRTEQGDSAMYLCASSSGLADQETQYFGPGTRLLVL.

V is TRBV27 and J is TRBJ2-1; D uncertain. This CDR3 region has 14 residues. V gave up 5 bases and J gave up 5 bases, with 13 bases separating them. Germline V gene sequence: CDR1 MNHEY, CDR2 SMNVEV (reference sequence). The CDR3 region is CASSPAGLDNEQFF. As DNA, the CDR3 is TGTGCCAGCAGTCCCGCCGGTCTGGACAATGAGCAGTTCTTC.

This clone was detected only a few times. This chain uses TRBV11-2 with TRBJ2-3; weak D call: TRBD1 (5 bases). V dropped 5 bases and J dropped 4 bases, with 19 bases sitting between them. The germline V gene has CDR1 SGHAT and CDR2 FQNNGV. The CDR3 is 16 amino acids. As DNA, the CDR3 is TGTGCCAGCAGCCCAAGGGGAAGGCCTGGGGCAGATACGCAGTATTTT. The encoded protein is CASSPRGRPGADTQYF.

The chain is built from TRBV2 and TRBJ2-1; D ambiguous. V dropped 5 bases and J dropped 0 bases, with 11 bases sitting between them. CDR1 and CDR2 (germline): SNHLY, FYNNEI. The CDR3 length is 15 residues. CDR3 amino acids: CASSRTVSSYNEQFF. CDR3 in DNA: TGTGCCAGCAGTCGGACGGTGAGCTCCTACAATGAGCAGTTCTTC.

The genes are TRBV7-8 and TRBJ2-3, with 15 bases lining up with TRBD2. Germline V gene sequence: CDR1 SGHVS, CDR2 FQNEAQ. V shed 7 bases and J 5 bases; nucleotides not matched to a gene: 4. This CDR3 is 15 amino acids long. This chain's CDR3 is CASTRTSGGVDTQYF. CDR3 DNA: TGTGCCAGCACCCGGACTAGCGGGGGGGTAGATACGCAGTATTTT.